This TCR beta chain is drawn from a study of metastatic and nonmetastatic thyroid tumors. Study-wide points: When malignant thyroid tumors were compared with benign nodules, TCR beta diversity was reportedly significantly higher in the malignant tumors. This held in both blood and tumor samples.

V lost 6 bases to trimming and J lost 7 bases, with 16 bases between them. The CDR3 is 13 amino acids. Germline-derived CDR1 and CDR2 are KGHSH and LQKENI. Per the original data handling: In papillary thyroid cancer, a distant-metastasis classifier was built using CDR3 differences across clinicopathological groups. TCRdb re-clonotyped the PCR reads via MiXCR. Clone size and V and J calls follow TCRdb, not the original study. The sample contains 43,000 or so clones, about 4% of which appear only once. Every patient underwent thyroid surgery untreated. At least ten counts were recorded for this clone. Its antigen is as yet unknown.

Sequenced sample: blood. The V and J genes are TRBV18 and TRBJ2-7; D is possibly TRBD1 or TRBD2 (5 bases each). The clonotype comes from a female donor with papillary thyroid cancer or a benign thyroid nodule (not recorded which). Some clones in this sample may be carry-over from other donors' samples. The CDR3 sequence is CASSGTALGEQYF. The CDR3 DNA reads TGTGCCAGCTCGGGGACGGCCCTGGGAGAGCAGTACTTC.